The 25 T cell receptor beta chains below all came from one sample that was sequenced in a study of blood T cell repertoires in COVID-19. Sequencing used immunoSEQ multiplex PCR; TCRdb keeps in-frame clones, though not all of them. The table has about 45,000 clones, roughly 80% seen once; the top ten hold 25% to 35%. The sequenced sample consisted of peripheral blood. These receptors came from a woman aged 70-85 years with acute or convalescent COVID-19.

V gene TRBV7-2 combines with J gene TRBJ2-2, with 9 bases identical to TRBD1. V lost 4 bases and J lost 1; bases outside the gene matches: 1. CDR1 is SGHTA, CDR2 FQGNSA, per germline. The CDR3 length is 15 residues. The CDR3 nucleotides are TGTGCCAGCAGCTCGGGACAGGGGAACACCGGGGAGCTGTTTTTT. This sequence encodes CASSSGQGNTGELFF.

This clone was observed a few times. V is TRBV6-5 and J is TRBJ1-2, with 8 nucleotides matching TRBD1. V trimming: 4 bases; J trimming: 2 bases; junction bases outside the gene matches: 0. The CDR3 consists of 13 residues. Germline V gene lookup returns CDR1 MNHEY and CDR2 SVGAGI. CDR3 residues: CASSWTGNYGYTF. Written as DNA, the CDR3 is TGTGCCAGCAGTTGGACAGGGAACTATGGCTACACCTTC.

This chain uses TRBV7-9 with TRBJ2-3; the match to TRBD2 covers 8 bases. This CDR3 has 17 residues. V shed 5 bases, J shed 0 bases, and the junction held 10 bases outside the gene matches. CDR1 SEHNR and CDR2 FQNEAQ come from the germline V gene (reference sequence). The CDR3 coding sequence is TGTGCCAGCAGCCACAGAACTAGCGGTTATAGCACAGATACGCAGTATTTT. As protein: CASSHRTSGYSTDTQYF.

V is TRBV3-1 (or the pseudogene TRBV3-2) and J is TRBJ1-6; D is undetermined. CDR3 length: 14 residues. Deletions cut 1 base from V and 11 bases from J, with 12 bases between. From germline, CDR1 is LGHDT and CDR2 YNNKEL (reference sequence). The CDR3 region is CASSQVKDRAPLHF. In nucleotides, the CDR3 is TGTGCCAGCAGCCAAGTAAAGGATCGGGCACCCCTCCACTTT.

This chain joins TRBV5-1 and TRBJ2-1, with D unclear. Germline CDR1 and CDR2: SGHRS and YFSETQ. The CDR3 runs to 12 residues. V lost 0 bases, J lost 7 bases, and 5 bases lay in between. The CDR3: CASSLGRNEQFF. CDR3 DNA sequence: TGCGCCAGCAGCTTGGGGCGGAATGAGCAGTTCTTC.

This clone is a singleton in its sample. The J gene is TRBJ1-3, the V gene TRBV15; D not resolved. From germline, CDR1 is LNHNV and CDR2 YYDKDF (reference sequence). The V end lost 0 bases, the J end lost 0 bases, and 9 bases lay between the germline ends. This CDR3 region has 16 residues. CDR3 loop: CATSRENFLSGNTIYF. In DNA, the CDR3 is TGTGCCACCAGCAGAGAGAACTTTCTCTCTGGAAACACCATATATTTT.

This clone has a count of ten or more. The rearrangement joins TRBV4-1 to TRBJ1-2; weak D call: TRBD1 (5 bases). Deletions cut 4 bases from V and 6 bases from J, with 12 bases between. Germline assignment: CDR1 MGHRA and CDR2 YSYEKL. The CDR3 totals 13 residues. This chain's CDR3 is CASSLGPTDGYTF. The CDR3 bases are TGCGCCAGCAGCCTGGGGCCAACAGATGGCTACACCTTC.

The chain employs TRBV7-8 and TRBJ1-2; D is possibly TRBD1 (5 bases). With 0 bases removed from V and 1 base from J, the gap between germline ends came to 6 bases. The CDR3 runs 14 residues. CDR1 SGHVS and CDR2 FQNEAQ come from the germline V gene. CDR3 bases: TGTGCCAGCAGCTTAGCCGGGGGTAACTATGGCTACACCTTC. Translating gives CASSLAGGNYGYTF.

The rearrangement joins TRBV10-3 to TRBJ2-2; 7 positions match TRBD1. Germline CDR1 ENHRY, CDR2 SYGVKD. CDR3 length: 15 residues. V shed 1 base and J 5 bases; nucleotides not matched to a gene: 4. The CDR3 DNA sequence: TGTGCCATCAGTGAGTTACTACAGGGGACCGGGGAGCTGTTTTTT. Residues: CAISELLQGTGELFF.

The J gene is TRBJ2-7, the V gene TRBV2, with 8 bases matching TRBD2. In germline, CDR1 is SNHLY, CDR2 FYNNEI. The CDR3 is made up of 15 amino acids. V lost 8 bases, J lost 1 base, and 10 bases stayed unmatched. CDR3 region: CASVKNGGASYEQYF. Here the CDR3 DNA reads TGTGCCAGCGTGAAAAACGGGGGGGCGTCCTACGAGCAGTACTTC.

The chain joins TRBV7-6 to TRBJ1-5; 7 bases are shared with TRBD1. The CDR3 spans 15 residues. Germline V gives CDR1 SGHVS, CDR2 FNYEAQ. V shed 4 bases and J 1 base; nucleotides not matched to a gene: 4. The CDR3 DNA reads as TGTGCCAGCAGCTCCGACAGGGACAGCAATCAGCCCCAGCATTTT. This translates into CASSSDRDSNQPQHF. Full variable domain (outside the CDR3, taken from reference TRBV7-6 and TRBJ1-5): GAGVSQSPRYKVTKRGQDVALRCDPISGHVSLYWYRQALGQGPEFLTYFNYEAQQDKSGLPNDRFSAERPEGSISTLTIQRTEQRDSAMYRCASSSDRDSNQPQHFGDGTRLSIL.

The V call is TRBV11-2, the J call TRBJ2-2; D perhaps matches TRBD1 (5 bases). Germline CDR1 reads SGHAT; CDR2 reads FQNNGV. The ends were cut back, 5 bases at V and 5 bases at J, with 6 bases in the middle. There are 12 residues in the CDR3. The CDR3 nucleotides are TGTGCCAGCAGCCCAGGGACCGGGGAGCTGTTTTTT. It encodes CASSPGTGELFF.

This clone has just a few counts. V is TRBV6-5 and J is TRBJ1-5; a possible D gene is TRBD1 (5 bases). This CDR3 region has 15 residues. The germline V gene has CDR1 MNHEY and CDR2 SVGAGI. With 2 bases removed from V and 2 bases from J, the gap between germline ends came to 10 bases. CDR3 nucleotides: TGTGCCAGCAGTTACGGGCAGGGTGGCAATCAGCCCCAGCATTTT. Its translation: CASSYGQGGNQPQHF.

This clone was seen at least ten times. J is TRBJ1-1 and V is TRBV3-1 (or the pseudogene TRBV3-2), with D possibly TRBD1 on 6 matching bases. Germline V gives CDR1 LGHDT, CDR2 YNNKEL (reference sequence). This CDR3 spans 13 amino acids. Trimming took 9 bases from V and 5 from J, leaving 16 bases between them. The DNA for the CDR3 is TGTGCCAGTACCCAGGGAGGGGGTACTGAAGCTTTCTTT. This gives the protein CASTQGGGTEAFF.

The J gene is TRBJ2-1, the V gene TRBV30; 14 bases agree with TRBD2. Unmatched junction bases numbered 6, after V lost 6 bases and J lost 5 bases. This CDR3 has 15 residues. Germline values: CDR1 GTSNPN, CDR2 SVGIG (reference sequence). CDR3 sequence reads: CACKTSGRGNNEQFF. The CDR3, as DNA: TGTGCCTGTAAGACTAGCGGGAGGGGGAACAATGAGCAGTTCTTC.

There are a few counts of this clone. The V gene is TRBV12-3 or TRBV12-4, the J gene TRBJ1-2; weak D call: TRBD1 (5 bases). Between the trimmed V and J ends, which lost 7 bases and 4 bases, there was a span of 13 bases. The CDR3 runs 13 residues. The CDR3 DNA reads TGTGCCAGCACAAAAGACAGTCTCTATGGCTACACCTTC. It is translated as CASTKDSLYGYTF.

The chain employs TRBV6-1 and TRBJ1-6; maybe TRBD1 (5 bases). The germline CDR1 and CDR2 sequences are MNHNS and SASEGT. Trimming took off 3 bases at V and 7 bases at J, with 10 bases between the two ends. The CDR3 has 14 residues. The CDR3 DNA reads TGTGCCAGCAGTGACAGGGTGTTCAATTCACCCCTCCACTTT. Its translation is CASSDRVFNSPLHF.

This clone showed up just once. J is TRBJ1-5 and V is TRBV27; D gene ambiguous. The germline V and J ends were trimmed by 6 bases and 5 bases, with 14 bases remaining between them. Germline V gene sequence: CDR1 MNHEY, CDR2 SMNVEV (reference sequence). The CDR3 contains 14 residues. The CDR3 nucleotides are TGTGCCAGCAGCCAAACCTCCCCGGATCAGCCCCAGCATTTT. Translated, it gives CASSQTSPDQPQHF.

This clone was counted a few times. This chain uses TRBV2 with TRBJ1-5; perhaps TRBD1 as D (6 bases). Germline V gives CDR1 SNHLY, CDR2 FYNNEI. V lost 7 bases and J lost 4, with 11 bases in between. The CDR3 is made up of 13 amino acids. The DNA of the CDR3 is TGTGCCAGCACTCCAGGGGTTAATCAGCCCCAGCATTTT. This encodes CASTPGVNQPQHF. Full variable domain (missing parts from reference TRBV2 and TRBJ1-5): EPEVTQTPSHQVTQMGQEVILRCVPISNHLYFYWYRQILGQKVEFLVSFYNNEISEKSEIFDDQFSVERPDGSNFTLKIRSTKLEDSAMYFCASTPGVNQPQHFGDGTRLSIL.

This clone was recorded a few times. This chain links TRBV7-6 with TRBJ1-2; D is possibly TRBD1 (5 bases). The germline CDR1 and CDR2 sequences are SGHVS and FNYEAQ. V shed 1 base and J shed 8 bases, with 17 bases lying between them. CDR3 length equals 15 residues. CDR3 DNA: TGTGCCAGCAGCTTAGGTACAGGAATGGAGGGAGGCTACACCTTC. Residues: CASSLGTGMEGGYTF.

This clone has a handful of counts. CDR3 nucleotides: TGTGCCAGCAGTCTACATGCTCGAAACACCGGGGAGCTGTTTTTT. Translating it yields CASSLHARNTGELFF. The J gene is TRBJ2-2, the V gene TRBV6-6; D not certain. Germline V lookup: CDR1 MNHNY, CDR2 SVGAGI (reference sequence). CDR3 length: 15 amino acids. V was trimmed by 5 bases and J by 2 bases, leaving 12 bases between them.

This chain links TRBV12-3 or TRBV12-4 with TRBJ1-1; D is possibly TRBD1 (6 bases). CDR3 size: 13 residues. Trimming took off 5 bases at V and 1 base at J, with 8 bases between the two ends. Here the CDR3 reads CASSGGANTEAFF. CDR3 DNA: TGTGCCAGCAGTGGGGGGGCGAACACTGAAGCTTTCTTT.

Written as DNA, the CDR3 is TGTGCCACCAGCAGAGGCCAGCGGGCGGGACTATTCCACAATGAGCAGTTCTTC. As protein: CATSRGQRAGLFHNEQFF. J is TRBJ2-1 and V is TRBV15, with 7 bases matching TRBD2. V was pared by 1 base and J by 5 bases, with 14 bases of the junction left unmatched. Germline CDR1 is LNHNV and CDR2 is YYDKDF (reference sequence). This CDR3 has 18 amino acids.

This chain joins TRBV6-6 and TRBJ1-1; 9 bases align to TRBD1. The CDR3 is made up of 13 amino acids. With 7 bases clipped from V and 1 base from J, the junction kept 1 base outside the gene matches. Per germline, CDR1 MNHNY and CDR2 SVGAGI (reference sequence). The CDR3 sequence is CASTDRGNTEAFF. Written as DNA, the CDR3 is TGTGCCAGCACGGACAGGGGGAACACTGAAGCTTTCTTT.

This clone was recorded only once. This chain uses TRBV24-1 with TRBJ2-7; a possible D gene is TRBD2 (7 bases). The CDR3 consists of 14 residues. V was pared by 10 bases and J by 0 bases, with 15 bases between. Germline CDR1 is KGHDR and CDR2 is SFDVKD. The CDR3 DNA reads TGTGCCACTAGCACGGGGGGCGACTCCTACGAGCAGTACTTC. Translation: CATSTGGDSYEQYF.